The sequence of this T cell receptor beta chain was determined in a study of blood T cell repertoires in COVID-19. Study background: The samples span acute and convalescent COVID-19 from the United States, Italy and Spain. From T cells, B-cell-depleted T cells, or PBMCs came the material, which was cDNA or gDNA.

Germline-derived CDR1 and CDR2 are LGHNT and FRNRAP. The CDR3 runs to 16 residues. With 3 bases clipped from V and 3 bases from J, the junction kept 8 bases outside the gene matches. As originally analysed: Quantification of nucleated cells was approximated via reference gene primer amplification. Sequencing was performed with immunoSEQ multiplex PCR; in TCRdb, only in-frame clones are kept and a portion is missing. The DNA gave D and trimming, while V, J and clone size come from that table. Among about 220,000 clones listed, approximately 85% were seen once. This chain uses TRBV12-5 with TRBJ1-1; 9 bases are shared with TRBD1. The specimen was peripheral blood. The sequence was obtained from a woman between 65 and 79 years old with acute or convalescent COVID-19. CDR3: CASGFTKDRGDTEAFF. The CDR3 DNA follows: TGTGCTAGTGGTTTCACTAAGGACAGGGGAGACACTGAAGCTTTCTTT.